These 5 T cell receptor beta chains were all obtained from the same sample, sequenced in a study of blood T cell repertoires in COVID-19. Sequencing used immunoSEQ multiplex PCR; TCRdb keeps in-frame clones, though not all of them. In the table there are roughly 32,000 clones, 75% to 90% of which are singletons. Sequenced input: peripheral blood. Source of these receptors: a man in his 60s with active or convalescent COVID-19.

V gene TRBV7-2 combines with J gene TRBJ1-6; D possibly corresponds to TRBD1 (5 bases). With 2 bases removed from V and 9 bases from J, the gap between germline ends came to 23 bases. CDR1 is SGHTA, CDR2 FQGNSA, per germline. CDR3 size: 18 residues. The chain's CDR3 is CASSLQGFGANDGSPLHF. CDR3 coding DNA: TGTGCCAGCAGCTTACAAGGTTTTGGGGCCAACGACGGTTCACCCCTCCACTTT.

This chain connects TRBV19 to TRBJ1-4; 7 nucleotides line up with TRBD1. J lost 8 bases, V lost 3 bases, and 6 bases had no gene match. Germline V lookup: CDR1 LNHDA, CDR2 SQIVND (reference sequence). The CDR3 totals 14 residues. DNA for the CDR3: TGTGCCAGTAGTATCCTACAGGGGCAAGAAAAACTGTTTTTT. Translating it yields CASSILQGQEKLFF.

The chain uses TRBV7-8 and TRBJ2-7, with D perhaps matching TRBD2 (5 bases). Trimming cost V 6 bases and J 1 base, with 16 bases left between them. The CDR3 has 15 amino acids. The germline V gene has CDR1 SGHVS and CDR2 FQNEAQ. The CDR3 loop reads CASRSDTGVSYEQYV. In DNA, the CDR3 is TGTGCCAGCAGGAGCGACACCGGGGTTTCCTACGAGCAGTACGTC.

This clone was recorded a few times. CDR3 DNA: TGTGCCAGCAGCCCGCGGGGAGAAGAGACCCAGTACTTC. Translation: CASSPRGEETQYF. This chain connects TRBV7-9 to TRBJ2-5, with D perhaps TRBD2 (6 bases). The CDR3 has 13 amino acids. In germline, CDR1 is SEHNR, CDR2 FQNEAQ (reference sequence). V was clipped by 5 bases and J by 3 bases, with 10 bases between them.

The chain employs TRBV10-2 and TRBJ1-4, with unresolved D. CDR1 and CDR2 from the germline V gene are WSHSY and SAAADI. The CDR3 loop spans 14 amino acids. V was trimmed by 6 bases and J by 0 bases, leaving 8 bases between them. CDR3 loop: CASRVGATNEKLFF. The CDR3 bases are TGCGCCAGCAGGGTGGGAGCAACTAATGAAAAACTGTTTTTT.